Listed below are T cell receptor beta chains from one sample, sequenced in a study of CD8 T cells in Susac syndrome. A single record per CDR3 protein comes from TCRdb applying MiXCR to the immunoSEQ multiplex PCR reads. The sample comprises fewer than 250,000 distinct CDR3 sequences, approximately 90% of which are singletons, and roughly 0.13% rests with the top ten. The sample taken for sequencing was CD8+ T cells from PBMCs. These receptors all stem from a human donor with multiple sclerosis. The CDR3 runs from the conserved cysteine through the conserved F or W. The D gene is left open where the match is weak. Rows may omit the clone size; those that give it use once, few, many or a size class.

d_gene: TRBD2
v_gene: TRBV7-6
j_gene: TRBJ2-2
abundance: -
CDR3nt: TGTGCCAGCAGCTCACCTTTTCCTAGCGGGAGGGTCACCGGGGAGCTGTTTTTT
CDR3aa: CASSSPFPSGRVTGELFF

d_gene: -
v_gene: TRBV7-9
j_gene: TRBJ2-1
abundance: -
CDR3nt: TGTGCCAGCACCGCGGGACTCTCCTACAATGAGCAGTTCTTC
CDR3aa: CASTAGLSYNEQFF

d_gene: TRBD1
v_gene: TRBV7-2
j_gene: TRBJ1-1
abundance: -
CDR3nt: TGTGCCAGCAGCCCAGCACAGGGGGGCACTGAAGCTTTCTTT
CDR3aa: CASSPAQGGTEAFF

d_gene: -
v_gene: TRBV20-1
j_gene: TRBJ2-2
abundance: -
CDR3nt: TGCAGTGCTAGAGATCGCGCAGGGGACCCACTGAACACCGGGGAGCTGTTTTTT
CDR3aa: CSARDRAGDPLNTGELFF

d_gene: -
v_gene: TRBV11-3
j_gene: TRBJ1-1
abundance: -
CDR3nt: TGTGCCAGCAGCTTAGTCTACCGGTACACTGAAGCTTTCTTT
CDR3aa: CASSLVYRYTEAFF

d_gene: -
v_gene: TRBV15
j_gene: TRBJ1-2
abundance: -
CDR3nt: TGTGCCACCAGTAACGGGCAGCGCTATGGCTACACCTTC
CDR3aa: CATSNGQRYGYTF

d_gene: -
v_gene: TRBV15
j_gene: TRBJ1-2
abundance: -
CDR3nt: TGTGCCACTAGTCTTAGCAGGACCTATGGCTACCCCTTC
CDR3aa: CATSLSRTYGYPF

d_gene: TRBD1
v_gene: TRBV7-6
j_gene: TRBJ2-7
abundance: -
CDR3nt: TGTGCCAGCAGAAAAGGACAGGGCTACGAGCAGTACTTC
CDR3aa: CASRKGQGYEQYF

d_gene: -
v_gene: TRBV23-1
j_gene: TRBJ2-3
abundance: -
CDR3nt: TGCGCCAGCAGTCAAATGGATACGCAGTATTTT
CDR3aa: CASSQMDTQYF

d_gene: -
v_gene: TRBV10-2
j_gene: TRBJ2-3
abundance: -
CDR3nt: TGCGCCAGCAGTCTATCCTCGAGACTTAAAAACACAGATACGCAGTATTTT
CDR3aa: CASSLSSRLKNTDTQYF

d_gene: -
v_gene: TRBV18
j_gene: TRBJ1-5
abundance: -
CDR3nt: TGTGCCAGCTCACCACCGGTCAGGGGTAGCGATCAGCCCCAGCATTTT
CDR3aa: CASSPPVRGSDQPQHF

d_gene: TRBD1
v_gene: TRBV5-4
j_gene: TRBJ2-7
abundance: -
CDR3nt: TGTGCCAGCAGCTTTACAGGGGGCGTTTACGAGCAGTACTTC
CDR3aa: CASSFTGGVYEQYF

d_gene: -
v_gene: TRBV15
j_gene: TRBJ2-7
abundance: -
CDR3nt: TGTGCCACCAGCCAGAGTGTGGCGTACGAGCAGTACTTC
CDR3aa: CATSQSVAYEQYF

d_gene: -
v_gene: TRBV7-9
j_gene: TRBJ2-1
abundance: -
CDR3nt: TGTGCCAGCAGCCCTCTCGGGTGGGGAAAAGGCAATGAGCAGTTCTTC
CDR3aa: CASSPLGWGKGNEQFF

d_gene: -
v_gene: TRBV29-1
j_gene: TRBJ1-2
abundance: -
CDR3nt: TGCAGCGTTGCGTCAGCGGGCTATGGCTACACCTTC
CDR3aa: CSVASAGYGYTF

d_gene: TRBD2
v_gene: TRBV12-3/TRBV12-4
j_gene: TRBJ2-5
abundance: -
CDR3nt: TGTGCCAGCAGTTTGAGCCGACGGGGGGAATCGCAGACCCAGTACTTC
CDR3aa: CASSLSRRGESQTQYF

d_gene: -
v_gene: TRBV18
j_gene: TRBJ2-1
abundance: -
CDR3nt: TGTGCCAGCTCACCACCGGAGCTCCCCGATGAGCAGTTCTTC
CDR3aa: CASSPPELPDEQFF

d_gene: TRBD2
v_gene: TRBV27
j_gene: TRBJ2-7
abundance: -
CDR3nt: TGTGCCAGCAGTTCCGGGACTAGCGGGGATGCTGCTTACGAGCAGTACTTC
CDR3aa: CASSSGTSGDAAYEQYF

d_gene: -
v_gene: TRBV11-2
j_gene: TRBJ1-1
abundance: -
CDR3nt: TGTGCCAGCAGCTTACTGGGACCCACCAACACTGAAGCTTTCTTT
CDR3aa: CASSLLGPTNTEAFF

d_gene: TRBD1
v_gene: TRBV4-1
j_gene: TRBJ1-5
abundance: -
CDR3nt: TGCGCCAGCAGCCAGCCCGGGACAGGGGATAATCAGCCCCAGCATTTT
CDR3aa: CASSQPGTGDNQPQHF

d_gene: -
v_gene: TRBV6-2/TRBV6-3
j_gene: TRBJ2-5
abundance: -
CDR3nt: TGTGCCAGCAGTTATTCAGAGGTCCAGTACTTC
CDR3aa: CASSYSEVQYF

d_gene: -
v_gene: TRBV27
j_gene: TRBJ1-5
abundance: -
CDR3nt: TGTGCCAGCAAAGAGCTAGACAGTAGCAATCAGCCCCAGCATTTT
CDR3aa: CASKELDSSNQPQHF

d_gene: TRBD2
v_gene: TRBV27
j_gene: TRBJ2-5
abundance: -
CDR3nt: TGTGCCAGCAGTTTAATTGCTAGCGGGAGTGGGGAGACCCAGTACTTC
CDR3aa: CASSLIASGSGETQYF

d_gene: TRBD2
v_gene: TRBV2
j_gene: TRBJ2-7
abundance: -
CDR3nt: TGTGCCAATCGCCGGACTAGCGGGACCTACGAGCAGTACTTC
CDR3aa: CANRRTSGTYEQYF

d_gene: TRBD1
v_gene: TRBV5-6
j_gene: TRBJ2-3
abundance: -
CDR3nt: TGTGCCAGCAGCTTGCTTCAGGGGAGACAGGGCCGTGGCACAGATACGCAGTATTTT
CDR3aa: CASSLLQGRQGRGTDTQYF

d_gene: TRBD1
v_gene: TRBV7-9
j_gene: TRBJ1-2
abundance: -
CDR3nt: TGTGCCAGCAGCTTACCGGCACAGGGGAATGAAGGAGGCTACACCTTC
CDR3aa: CASSLPAQGNEGGYTF

d_gene: -
v_gene: TRBV30
j_gene: TRBJ2-2
abundance: -
CDR3nt: TGTGCCTGGACCAAAAGCGGGGAGCTGTTTTTT
CDR3aa: CAWTKSGELFF

d_gene: TRBD1
v_gene: TRBV12-5
j_gene: TRBJ2-7
abundance: -
CDR3nt: TGTGCTAGTGGCGGGGACAGTTCGTACGAGCAGTACTTC
CDR3aa: CASGGDSSYEQYF

d_gene: -
v_gene: TRBV29-1
j_gene: TRBJ2-7
abundance: once
CDR3nt: TGCAGCGCCAACGGCATGGCCTCCTACGAGCAGTACTTC
CDR3aa: CSANGMASYEQYF

d_gene: TRBD2
v_gene: TRBV9
j_gene: TRBJ2-2
abundance: few
CDR3nt: TGTGCCAGCAGCGCCCGGGTAGCGGGAGGGCCGAACACCGGGGAGCTGTTTTTT
CDR3aa: CASSARVAGGPNTGELFF

d_gene: -
v_gene: TRBV19
j_gene: TRBJ2-1
abundance: -
CDR3nt: TGTGCCAGTAGTATAGGGTCGGGTGGTTCCTACAATGAGCAGTTCTTC
CDR3aa: CASSIGSGGSYNEQFF

d_gene: -
v_gene: TRBV7-9
j_gene: TRBJ2-5
abundance: -
CDR3nt: TGTGCCAGCAGCCCTCGGGACCCAAAAGAGACCCAGTACTTC
CDR3aa: CASSPRDPKETQYF

d_gene: TRBD2
v_gene: TRBV7-9
j_gene: TRBJ2-7
abundance: few
CDR3nt: TGTGCCAGCAGCCCACGGACTAGCGGCTATGAACACCTCTACGAGCAGTACTTC
CDR3aa: CASSPRTSGYEHLYEQYF

d_gene: -
v_gene: TRBV30
j_gene: TRBJ1-1
abundance: -
CDR3nt: TGTGCCTGGAGTCACGTCGAAGCTTTCTTT
CDR3aa: CAWSHVEAFF

d_gene: -
v_gene: TRBV4-3
j_gene: TRBJ2-7
abundance: -
CDR3nt: TGCGCCAGCAGCCAAGATTTTGGGGGCGCCGGCTACGAGCAGTACTTC
CDR3aa: CASSQDFGGAGYEQYF

d_gene: TRBD1
v_gene: TRBV12-3/TRBV12-4
j_gene: TRBJ1-1
abundance: -
CDR3nt: TGTGCCAGCAGGGACAGGGCTGCCTCTGGGGTGAACACTGAAGCTTTCTTT
CDR3aa: CASRDRAASGVNTEAFF

d_gene: -
v_gene: TRBV6-1
j_gene: TRBJ2-7
abundance: -
CDR3nt: TGTGCCAGCATGACAGTTAGCTACGAGCAGTACTTC
CDR3aa: CASMTVSYEQYF

d_gene: -
v_gene: TRBV10-2
j_gene: TRBJ1-5
abundance: -
CDR3nt: TGCGCCAGCAGTGAGGGGGCCCGCGGGAGGATCAATCAGCCCCAGCATTTT
CDR3aa: CASSEGARGRINQPQHF

d_gene: -
v_gene: TRBV6-5
j_gene: TRBJ2-5
abundance: -
CDR3nt: TGTGCCAGCAGTTACTCGAGGCAGCCCCAAGAGACCCAGTACTTC
CDR3aa: CASSYSRQPQETQYF

d_gene: TRBD1
v_gene: TRBV20-1
j_gene: TRBJ1-5
abundance: -
CDR3nt: TGCAGTGCTAGGGCCCGCCACGAATCGGACAGGGGTACGGATAGCAATCAGCCCCAGCATTTT
CDR3aa: CSARARHESDRGTDSNQPQHF

d_gene: TRBD1
v_gene: TRBV7-9
j_gene: TRBJ1-2
abundance: once
CDR3nt: TGTGCCAGCAGCCCCGGGGACAGGGGATTGATTGGCTACACCTTC
CDR3aa: CASSPGDRGLIGYTF

d_gene: TRBD2
v_gene: TRBV13
j_gene: TRBJ2-1
abundance: -
CDR3nt: TGTGCCAGCAGCCTCGGGCTAGCGGGAGCAAGTGAGCAGTTCTTC
CDR3aa: CASSLGLAGASEQFF

d_gene: -
v_gene: TRBV27
j_gene: TRBJ2-3
abundance: -
CDR3nt: TGTGCCAGCGGAACCTTGGGAGATACGCAGTATTTT
CDR3aa: CASGTLGDTQYF

d_gene: TRBD2
v_gene: TRBV9
j_gene: TRBJ2-1
abundance: -
CDR3nt: TGTGCCAGCAGCGCCTCGGGACTAAGCTACAATGAGCAGTTCTTC
CDR3aa: CASSASGLSYNEQFF

d_gene: -
v_gene: TRBV30
j_gene: TRBJ1-2
abundance: -
CDR3nt: TGTGCCTGGAGTCCCTCTGGGCCTGGCTACACCTTC
CDR3aa: CAWSPSGPGYTF

d_gene: -
v_gene: TRBV4-3
j_gene: TRBJ2-7
abundance: -
CDR3nt: TGCGCCAGCAGCCAAGAGGGTAGCGGAGCCTACGAGCAGTACTTC
CDR3aa: CASSQEGSGAYEQYF

d_gene: -
v_gene: TRBV5-8
j_gene: TRBJ1-2
abundance: -
CDR3nt: TGTGCCAGCAGCTTGTCCGACATTCAACGCTTATGGAGCTACACCTTC
CDR3aa: CASSLSDIQRLWSYTF

d_gene: -
v_gene: TRBV7-9
j_gene: TRBJ2-7
abundance: -
CDR3nt: TGTGCCAGCAGCTCCTTACTGGGGAAGCGGGCACACGAGCAGTACTTC
CDR3aa: CASSSLLGKRAHEQYF

d_gene: -
v_gene: TRBV20-1
j_gene: TRBJ1-1
abundance: -
CDR3nt: TGCAGTGCTACCGGTGGGACTGAAGCTTTCTTT
CDR3aa: CSATGGTEAFF

d_gene: -
v_gene: TRBV27
j_gene: TRBJ2-3
abundance: -
CDR3nt: TGTGCCAGCAGTTTATGGTCCCAAGCGCTGGATACGCAGTATTTT
CDR3aa: CASSLWSQALDTQYF

d_gene: TRBD1
v_gene: TRBV27
j_gene: TRBJ2-1
abundance: -
CDR3nt: TGTGCCAGCAGTTGGACAGGGAATGAGCAGTTCTTC
CDR3aa: CASSWTGNEQFF

d_gene: TRBD2
v_gene: TRBV13
j_gene: TRBJ2-7
abundance: -
CDR3nt: TGTGCCAGCAGCTCCCCGGATAGCGGGAGTAACGAGCAGTACTTC
CDR3aa: CASSSPDSGSNEQYF

d_gene: TRBD1
v_gene: TRBV27
j_gene: TRBJ1-2
abundance: -
CDR3nt: TGTGCCAGCAGTCCATGGACAGGCCCATTAGAAGGCTACACCTTC
CDR3aa: CASSPWTGPLEGYTF

d_gene: TRBD2
v_gene: TRBV11-2
j_gene: TRBJ2-1
abundance: -
CDR3nt: TGTGCCAGCAGCTTAGAACTAGCGGGAGTCGGGAATGAGCAGTTCTTC
CDR3aa: CASSLELAGVGNEQFF

d_gene: TRBD1
v_gene: TRBV27
j_gene: TRBJ2-5
abundance: -
CDR3nt: TGTGCCAGCAGTTTATTACCGGGACAGGGGAAAGAGACCCAGTACTTC
CDR3aa: CASSLLPGQGKETQYF

d_gene: -
v_gene: TRBV28
j_gene: TRBJ1-2
abundance: -
CDR3nt: TGTGCCAGCAGTTTACGACAGATCAGTGGGTATGGCTACACCTTC
CDR3aa: CASSLRQISGYGYTF

d_gene: -
v_gene: TRBV9
j_gene: TRBJ2-6
abundance: -
CDR3nt: TGTGCCAGCAGCGTATCAAGAGGAGGGGGCTCTGGGGCCAACGTCCTGACTTTC
CDR3aa: CASSVSRGGGSGANVLTF

d_gene: -
v_gene: TRBV9
j_gene: TRBJ2-3
abundance: -
CDR3nt: TGTGCCAGCAGCGTCCACTTAAGGGGATCCCACCACACAGATACGCAGTATTTT
CDR3aa: CASSVHLRGSHHTDTQYF